This T cell receptor beta chain stems from a study of CD8+ T cells in alopecia areata. Study information: Treated patients were scored for severity by percent of scalp affected.

Treatment described: oral pan-JAK inhibitor, 5-10 mg twice daily. Whole-study findings and limits: Throughout tofacitinib, many expanded lesional clones continued to persist in scalp and blood. An increase in clonality over normal scalp was evident in lesional scalp, especially alopecia totalis/universalis.

Sequencing relied on a cDNA template that was reverse transcribed from extracted RNA. The data were produced by immunoSEQ multiplex PCR, yet TCRdb's version contains in-frame clones alone and is incomplete. The data hold about 180,000 clones, with roughly 50% observed a single time. As for this clone: Antigen specificity is unknown.

The CDR3 consists of 16 residues. V shed 2 bases and J 0 bases; nucleotides not matched to a gene: 5. Germline-derived CDR1 and CDR2 are KGHSH and LQKENI. The TCR was taken from a human donor with alopecia areata. The J gene is TRBJ2-3, the V gene TRBV18, with 7 bases fitting TRBD2. The sequencing used CD8+ T cells sorted from blood, collected at week 24, from a patient treated with tofacitinib. The CDR3 region has the DNA TGTGCCAGCTCACCAGGGCTAGCGGAAAGCACAGATACGCAGTATTTT. This gives the protein CASSPGLAESTDTQYF.